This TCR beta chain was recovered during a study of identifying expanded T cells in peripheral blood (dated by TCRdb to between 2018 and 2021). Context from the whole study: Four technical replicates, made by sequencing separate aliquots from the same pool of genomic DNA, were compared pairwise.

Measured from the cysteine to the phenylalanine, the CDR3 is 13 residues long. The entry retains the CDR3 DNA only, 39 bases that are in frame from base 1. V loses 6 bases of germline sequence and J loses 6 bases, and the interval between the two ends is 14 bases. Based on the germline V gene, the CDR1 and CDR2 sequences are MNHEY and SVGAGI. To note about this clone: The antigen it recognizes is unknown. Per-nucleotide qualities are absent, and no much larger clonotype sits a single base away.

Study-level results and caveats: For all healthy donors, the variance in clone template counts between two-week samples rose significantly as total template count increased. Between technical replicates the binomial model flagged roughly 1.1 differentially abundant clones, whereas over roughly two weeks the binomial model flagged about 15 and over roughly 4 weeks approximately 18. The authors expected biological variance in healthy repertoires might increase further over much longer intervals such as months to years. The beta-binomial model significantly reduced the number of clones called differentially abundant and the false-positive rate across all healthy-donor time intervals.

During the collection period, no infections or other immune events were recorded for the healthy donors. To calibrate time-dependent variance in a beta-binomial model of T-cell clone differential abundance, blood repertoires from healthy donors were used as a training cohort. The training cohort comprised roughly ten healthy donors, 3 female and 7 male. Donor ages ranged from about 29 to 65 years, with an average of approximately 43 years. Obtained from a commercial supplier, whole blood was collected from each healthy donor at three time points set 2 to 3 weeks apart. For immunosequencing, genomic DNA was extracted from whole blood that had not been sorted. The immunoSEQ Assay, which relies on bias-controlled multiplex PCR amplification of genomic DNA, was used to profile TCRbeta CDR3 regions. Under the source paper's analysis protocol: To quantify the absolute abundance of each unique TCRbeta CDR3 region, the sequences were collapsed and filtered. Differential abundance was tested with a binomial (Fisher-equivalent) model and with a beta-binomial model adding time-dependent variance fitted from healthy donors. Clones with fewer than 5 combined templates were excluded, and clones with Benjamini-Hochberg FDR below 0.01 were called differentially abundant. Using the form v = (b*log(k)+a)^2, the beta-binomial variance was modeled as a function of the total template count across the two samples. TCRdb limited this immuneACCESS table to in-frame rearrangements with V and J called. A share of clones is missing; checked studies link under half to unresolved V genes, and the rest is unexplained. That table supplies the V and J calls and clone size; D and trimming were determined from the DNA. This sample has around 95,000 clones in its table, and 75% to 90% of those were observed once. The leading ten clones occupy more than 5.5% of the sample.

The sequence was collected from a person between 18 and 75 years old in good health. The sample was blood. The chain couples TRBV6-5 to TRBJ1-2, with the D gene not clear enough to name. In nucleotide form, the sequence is TGTGCCAGCAGCCACTTAAGGTGGAATGGCTACACCTTC. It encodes CASSHLRWNGYTF.